The TCR beta chain described here comes from a study of CD8 T cells in ankylosing spondylitis. TCR beta libraries were made by quantitative 5'-RACE with molecular barcodes. TCRdb reprocessed the 5' RACE reads via MiXCR and lists one record per CDR3 protein. The sample has approximately 250,000 distinct CDR3 sequences; 20% to 30% are singletons. As for this clonotype: What it recognizes is unknown.

Study-level findings and limits: Prior literature has documented some motif variants in synovial fluid and blood from reactive arthritis. Clones tied to disease were said to be significantly enriched in matched ankylosing spondylitis synovial fluid.

The germline V and J ends were trimmed by 6 bases and 0 bases, with 12 bases remaining between them. The CDR3 extends over 15 amino acids. This receptor was taken from a male donor with ankylosing spondylitis or in good health (not recorded which). V usage is TRBV12-3 or TRBV12-4 and J usage is TRBJ2-1; D possibly corresponds to TRBD2 (5 bases). The sample comprised blood, either unsorted or a sorted T cell fraction (not recorded which). CDR3 sequence: CASSRVGSSYNEQFF. CDR3 nucleotides: TGTGCCAGCAGCCGAGTGGGGAGCTCCTACAATGAGCAGTTCTTC.